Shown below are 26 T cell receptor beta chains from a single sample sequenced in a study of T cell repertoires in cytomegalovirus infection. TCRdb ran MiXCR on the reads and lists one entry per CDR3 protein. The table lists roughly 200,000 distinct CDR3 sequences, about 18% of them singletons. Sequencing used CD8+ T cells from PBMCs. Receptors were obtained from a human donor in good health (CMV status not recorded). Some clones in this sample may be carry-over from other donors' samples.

CDR3 nucleotides: TGTGCCAGCAGCTACCACAGCTCTTGGGCCTACGAGCAGTACTTC. Translated: CASSYHSSWAYEQYF. The chain carries TRBV7-2 and TRBJ2-7, with D uncertain. Germline values: CDR1 SGHTA, CDR2 FQGNSA. The CDR3 totals 15 residues. Between the trimmed V and J ends, which lost 4 bases and 2 bases, there was a span of 15 bases.

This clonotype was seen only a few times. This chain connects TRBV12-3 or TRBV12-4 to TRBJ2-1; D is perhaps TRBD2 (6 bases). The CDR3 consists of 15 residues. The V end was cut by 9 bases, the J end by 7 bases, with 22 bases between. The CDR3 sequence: CARSLGTQMWNEQFF. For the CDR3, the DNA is TGTGCCAGGAGCCTCGGGACTCAGATGTGGAATGAGCAGTTCTTC.

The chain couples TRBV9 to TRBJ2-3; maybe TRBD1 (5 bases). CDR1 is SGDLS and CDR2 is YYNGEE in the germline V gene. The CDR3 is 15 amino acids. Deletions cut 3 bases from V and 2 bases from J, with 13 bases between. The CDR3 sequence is CASSATALPTDTQYF. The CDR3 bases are TGTGCCAGCAGCGCGACAGCCTTGCCCACAGATACGCAGTATTTT. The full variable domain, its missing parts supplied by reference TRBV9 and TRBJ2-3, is DSGVTQTPKHLITATGQRVTLRCSPRSGDLSVYWYQQSLDQGLQFLIQYYNGEERAKGNILERFSAQQFPDLHSELNLSSLELGDSALYFCASSATALPTDTQYFGPGTRLTVL.

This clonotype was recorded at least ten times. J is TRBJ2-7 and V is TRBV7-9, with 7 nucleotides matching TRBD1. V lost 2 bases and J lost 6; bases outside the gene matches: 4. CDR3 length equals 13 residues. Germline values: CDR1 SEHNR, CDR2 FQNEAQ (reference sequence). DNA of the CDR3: TGTGCCAGCAGCTTACCGGGACAGCTCGAGCAGTACTTC. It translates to CASSLPGQLEQYF. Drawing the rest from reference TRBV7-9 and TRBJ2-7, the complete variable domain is DTGVSQNPRHKITKRGQNVTFRCDPISEHNRLYWYRQTLGQGPEFLTYFQNEAQLEKSRLLSDRFSAERPKGSFSTLEIQRTEQGDSAMYLCASSLPGQLEQYFGPGTRLTVT.

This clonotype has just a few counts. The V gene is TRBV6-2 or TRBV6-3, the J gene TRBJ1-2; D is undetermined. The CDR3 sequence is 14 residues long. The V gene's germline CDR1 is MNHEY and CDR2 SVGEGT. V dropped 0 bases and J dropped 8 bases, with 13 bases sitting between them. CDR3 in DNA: TGTGCCAGCAGTTACTCGTACCCCGCGGGGGGCTACACCTTC. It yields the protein CASSYSYPAGGYTF.

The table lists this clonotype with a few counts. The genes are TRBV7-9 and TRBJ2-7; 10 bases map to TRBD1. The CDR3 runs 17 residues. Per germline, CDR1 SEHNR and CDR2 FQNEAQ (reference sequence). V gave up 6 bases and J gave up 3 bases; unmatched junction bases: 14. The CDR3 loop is CASSPSGDRGRHYEQYF. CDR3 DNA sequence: TGTGCCAGCAGTCCATCCGGAGACAGGGGGCGTCACTACGAGCAGTACTTC.

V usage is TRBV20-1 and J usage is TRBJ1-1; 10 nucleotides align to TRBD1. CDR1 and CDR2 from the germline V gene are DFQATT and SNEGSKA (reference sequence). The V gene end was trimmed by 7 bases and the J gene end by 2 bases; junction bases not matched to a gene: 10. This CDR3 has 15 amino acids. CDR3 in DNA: TGCAGTGGTAGTTGGGGGACAGGGGTAAACACTGAAGCTTTCTTT. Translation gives CSGSWGTGVNTEAFF.

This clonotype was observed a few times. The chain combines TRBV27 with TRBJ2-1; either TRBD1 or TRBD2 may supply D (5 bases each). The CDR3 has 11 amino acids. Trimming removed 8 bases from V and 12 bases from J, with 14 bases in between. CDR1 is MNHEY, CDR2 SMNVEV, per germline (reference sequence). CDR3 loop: CASLSRGGQFF. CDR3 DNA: TGTGCCAGCCTAAGCCGGGGCGGGCAGTTCTTC.

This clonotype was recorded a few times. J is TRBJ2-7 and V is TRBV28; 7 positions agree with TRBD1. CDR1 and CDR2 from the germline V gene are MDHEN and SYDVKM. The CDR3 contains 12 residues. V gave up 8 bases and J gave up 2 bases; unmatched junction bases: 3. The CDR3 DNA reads TGTGCCAGCCGGGACAGTACCTACGAGCAGTACTTC. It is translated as CASRDSTYEQYF.

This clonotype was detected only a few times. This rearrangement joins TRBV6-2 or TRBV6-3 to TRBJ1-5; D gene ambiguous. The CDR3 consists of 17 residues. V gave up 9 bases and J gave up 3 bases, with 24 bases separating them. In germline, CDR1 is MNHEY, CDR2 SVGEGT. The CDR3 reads CASTFEAGEGSNQPQHF. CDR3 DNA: TGTGCCAGTACTTTCGAGGCAGGAGAAGGTTCCAATCAGCCCCAGCATTTT.

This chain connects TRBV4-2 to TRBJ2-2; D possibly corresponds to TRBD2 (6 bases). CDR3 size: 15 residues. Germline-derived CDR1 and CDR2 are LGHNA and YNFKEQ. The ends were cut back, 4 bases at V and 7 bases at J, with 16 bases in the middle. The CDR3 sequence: CASSPYGGTGGELFF. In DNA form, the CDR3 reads TGTGCCAGCAGCCCCTACGGCGGGACGGGCGGGGAGCTGTTTTTT.

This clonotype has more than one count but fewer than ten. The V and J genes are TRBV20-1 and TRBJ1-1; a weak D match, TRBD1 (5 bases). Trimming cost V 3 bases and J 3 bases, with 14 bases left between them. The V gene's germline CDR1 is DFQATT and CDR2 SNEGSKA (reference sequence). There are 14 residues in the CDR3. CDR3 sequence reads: CSARGPLIDTEAFF. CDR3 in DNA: TGCAGTGCTAGGGGACCGCTCATAGACACTGAAGCTTTCTTT.

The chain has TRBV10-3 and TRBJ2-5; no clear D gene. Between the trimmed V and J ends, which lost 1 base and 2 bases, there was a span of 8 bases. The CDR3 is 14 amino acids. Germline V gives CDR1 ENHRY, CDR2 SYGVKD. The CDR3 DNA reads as TGTGCCATCAGTGAGTTTGGAGAGCAAGAGACCCAGTACTTC. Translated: CAISEFGEQETQYF.

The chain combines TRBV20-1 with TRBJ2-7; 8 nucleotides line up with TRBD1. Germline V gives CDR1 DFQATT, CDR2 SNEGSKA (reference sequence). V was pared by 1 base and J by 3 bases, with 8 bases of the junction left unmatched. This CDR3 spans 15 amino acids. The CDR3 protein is CSARGLQGDVYEQYF. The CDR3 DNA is TGCAGTGCTAGAGGTTTACAGGGGGACGTCTACGAGCAGTACTTC.

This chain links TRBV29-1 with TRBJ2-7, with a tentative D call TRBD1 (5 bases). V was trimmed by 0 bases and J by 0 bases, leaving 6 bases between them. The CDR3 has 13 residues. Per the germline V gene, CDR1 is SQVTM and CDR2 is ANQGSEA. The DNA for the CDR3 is TGCAGCGTTGAAGACAGGGCCTCCTACGAGCAGTACTTC. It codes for CSVEDRASYEQYF.

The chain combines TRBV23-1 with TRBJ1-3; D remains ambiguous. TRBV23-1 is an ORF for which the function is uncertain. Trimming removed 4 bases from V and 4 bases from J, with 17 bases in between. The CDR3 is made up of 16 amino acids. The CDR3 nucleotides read TGCGCCAGCAGTCTCCGACCGCTCGGGCCCGGAAACACCATATATTTT. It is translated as CASSLRPLGPGNTIYF.

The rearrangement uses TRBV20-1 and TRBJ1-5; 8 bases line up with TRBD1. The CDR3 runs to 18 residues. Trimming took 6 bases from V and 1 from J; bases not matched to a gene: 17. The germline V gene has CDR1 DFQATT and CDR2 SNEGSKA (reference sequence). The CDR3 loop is CSAQDGQGNQGSNQPQHF. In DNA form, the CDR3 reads TGCAGTGCACAAGATGGACAGGGAAATCAAGGGAGCAATCAGCCCCAGCATTTT.

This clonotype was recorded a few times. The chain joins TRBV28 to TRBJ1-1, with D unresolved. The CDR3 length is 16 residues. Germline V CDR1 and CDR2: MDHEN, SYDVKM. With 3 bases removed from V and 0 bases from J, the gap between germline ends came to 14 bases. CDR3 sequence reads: CASSFHGRDMNTEAFF. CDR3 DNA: TGTGCCAGCAGTTTTCACGGGAGGGATATGAACACTGAAGCTTTCTTT.

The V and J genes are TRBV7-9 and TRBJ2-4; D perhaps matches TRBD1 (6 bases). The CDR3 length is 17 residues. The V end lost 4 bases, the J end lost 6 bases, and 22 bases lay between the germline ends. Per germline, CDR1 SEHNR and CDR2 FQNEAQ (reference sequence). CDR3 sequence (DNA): TGTGCCAGCAGCTCAGGGGAGAGTCAGGGACCATTAAACATTCAGTACTTC. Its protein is CASSSGESQGPLNIQYF.

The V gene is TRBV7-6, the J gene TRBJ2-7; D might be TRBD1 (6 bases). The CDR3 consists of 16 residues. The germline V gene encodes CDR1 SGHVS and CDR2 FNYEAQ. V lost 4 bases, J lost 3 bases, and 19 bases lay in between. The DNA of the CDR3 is TGTGCCAGCAGCTCCACACCAGGGGAATATCACTACGAGCAGTACTTC. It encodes CASSSTPGEYHYEQYF.

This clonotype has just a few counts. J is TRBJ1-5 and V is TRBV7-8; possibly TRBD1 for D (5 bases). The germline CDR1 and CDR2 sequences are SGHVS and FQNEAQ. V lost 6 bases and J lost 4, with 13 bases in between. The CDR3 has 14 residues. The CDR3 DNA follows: TGTGCCAGCAGACCGGGGCCAGAGAATCAGCCCCAGCATTTT. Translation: CASRPGPENQPQHF. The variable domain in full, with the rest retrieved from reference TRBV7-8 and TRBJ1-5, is GAGVSQSPRYKVAKRGQDVALRCDPISGHVSLFWYQQALGQGPEFLTYFQNEAQLDKSGLPSDRFFAERPEGSVSTLKIQRTQQEDSAVYLCASRPGPENQPQHFGDGTRLSIL.

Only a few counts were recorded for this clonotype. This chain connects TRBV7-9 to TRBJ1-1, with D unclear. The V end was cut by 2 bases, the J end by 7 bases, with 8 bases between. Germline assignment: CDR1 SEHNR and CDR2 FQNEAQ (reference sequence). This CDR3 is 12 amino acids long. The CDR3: CASSLYEIEAFF. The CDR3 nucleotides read TGTGCCAGCAGCTTATACGAGATTGAAGCTTTCTTT.

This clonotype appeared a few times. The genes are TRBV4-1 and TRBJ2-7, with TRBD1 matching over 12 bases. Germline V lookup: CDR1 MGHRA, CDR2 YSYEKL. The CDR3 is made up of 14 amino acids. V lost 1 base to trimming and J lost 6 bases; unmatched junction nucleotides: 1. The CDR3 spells CASSQGDRGREQYF. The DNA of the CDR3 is TGCGCCAGCAGCCAAGGGGACAGGGGGCGCGAGCAGTACTTC.

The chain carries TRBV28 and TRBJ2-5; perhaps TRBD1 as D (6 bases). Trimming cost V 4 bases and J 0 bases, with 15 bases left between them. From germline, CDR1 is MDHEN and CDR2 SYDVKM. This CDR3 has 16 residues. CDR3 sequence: CASSSGTLSYQETQYF. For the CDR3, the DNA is TGTGCCAGCAGTTCCGGGACACTCTCGTACCAAGAGACCCAGTACTTC.

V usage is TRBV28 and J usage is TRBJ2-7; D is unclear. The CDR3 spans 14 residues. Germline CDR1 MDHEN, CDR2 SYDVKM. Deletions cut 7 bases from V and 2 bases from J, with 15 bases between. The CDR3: CASKEEPDTYEQYF. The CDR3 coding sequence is TGTGCCAGCAAGGAAGAACCTGACACCTACGAGCAGTACTTC. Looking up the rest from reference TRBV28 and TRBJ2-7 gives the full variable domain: DVKVTQSSRYLVKRTGEKVFLECVQDMDHENMFWYRQDPGLGLRLIYFSYDVKMKEKGDIPEGYSVSREKKERFSLILESASTNQTSMYLCASKEEPDTYEQYFGPGTRLTVT.

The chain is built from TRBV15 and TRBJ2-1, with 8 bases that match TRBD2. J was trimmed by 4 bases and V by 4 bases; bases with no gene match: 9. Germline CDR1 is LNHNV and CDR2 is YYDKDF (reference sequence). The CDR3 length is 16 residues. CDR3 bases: TGTGCCACCAGCAACCCCGGGCGGGGGGCTTACAATGAGCAGTTCTTC. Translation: CATSNPGRGAYNEQFF.